These 15 T cell receptor beta chains were all obtained from the same sample, sequenced in a study of glioma-infiltrating T cells after dendritic cell vaccination. The repertoire was sequenced with immunoSEQ multiplex PCR; TCRdb's copy has only in-frame clones and lacks some. This sample has about 73,000 clones, with about four fifths found just once. Sequenced material: blood, taken before dendritic cell vaccination. The receptors shown here come from a human donor with glioblastoma.

The chain joins TRBV2 to TRBJ2-3, with TRBD2 matching over 10 bases. The CDR3 loop spans 16 amino acids. The V gene end was trimmed by 2 bases and the J gene end by 3 bases; junction bases not matched to a gene: 5. Germline-derived CDR1 and CDR2 are SNHLY and FYNNEI. In nucleotides, the CDR3 is TGTGCCAGCAGTGAACGGCTAGCGGGAGCAACAGATACGCAGTATTTT. It encodes CASSERLAGATDTQYF.

The chain recombines TRBV25-1 with TRBJ1-1, with D perhaps matching TRBD1 (6 bases). The CDR3 has 16 amino acids. Germline CDR1 is MGHDK and CDR2 is SYGVNS. V was trimmed by 4 bases and J by 3 bases, leaving 18 bases between them. The CDR3 sequence: CASSVMRQEADTEAFF. The CDR3 region has the DNA TGTGCCAGCAGTGTGATGCGACAGGAGGCCGACACTGAAGCTTTCTTT.

This clone was detected once. V and J are TRBV15 and TRBJ1-4; 7 bases are shared with TRBD1. The CDR3 is 17 residues long. Germline CDR1 reads LNHNV; CDR2 reads YYDKDF (reference sequence). V was pared by 4 bases and J by 0 bases, with 8 bases of the junction left unmatched. CDR3 residues: CATSNRQGITTNEKLFF. The CDR3, as DNA: TGTGCCACCAGCAACCGACAGGGCATTACAACTAATGAAAAACTGTTTTTT.

CDR3 region: CASSLEEGTAEQYV. The CDR3 DNA sequence: TGTGCCAGCAGCTTAGAAGAGGGTACCGCCGAGCAGTACGTC. The chain couples TRBV7-9 to TRBJ2-7; D is possibly TRBD2 (5 bases). Between the trimmed V and J ends, which lost 1 base and 6 bases, there was a span of 13 bases. Per germline, CDR1 SEHNR and CDR2 FQNEAQ (reference sequence). The CDR3 has 14 residues.

This clone was counted between two and nine times. The rearrangement uses TRBV14 and TRBJ1-5; 8 bases match TRBD1. This CDR3 spans 16 amino acids. Trimming took 0 bases from V and 6 from J; bases not matched to a gene: 7. Per the germline V gene, CDR1 is SGHDN and CDR2 is FVKESK. CDR3 in amino acids: CASSQDAGRGRQPQHF. In DNA form, the CDR3 reads TGTGCCAGCAGCCAAGATGCCGGCAGGGGGCGTCAGCCCCAGCATTTT. The variable domain in full, with the rest retrieved from reference TRBV14 and TRBJ1-5, is EAGVTQFPSHSVIEKGQTVTLRCDPISGHDNLYWYRRVMGKEIKFLLHFVKESKQDESGMPNNRFLAERTGGTYSTLKVQPAELEDSGVYFCASSQDAGRGRQPQHFGDGTRLSIL.

The chain uses TRBV30 and TRBJ2-2; 12 bases match TRBD2. The CDR3 is made up of 15 amino acids. V lost 1 base to trimming and J lost 5 bases; unmatched junction nucleotides: 2. Germline V gene data show CDR1 as GTSNPN and CDR2 as SVGIG (reference sequence). CDR3 sequence: CAWSGLAGETGELFF. The CDR3 DNA sequence: TGTGCCTGGAGTGGACTAGCGGGAGAAACCGGGGAGCTGTTTTTT.

This CDR3 reads CAWKSPGLLNTEAFF. CDR3 in DNA: TGTGCCTGGAAGTCCCCGGGACTTTTGAACACTGAAGCTTTCTTT. The chain links TRBV30 to TRBJ1-1; D possibly corresponds to TRBD1 (5 bases). Trimming shortened V by 4 bases and J by 0 bases, and 15 bases separated the two germline ends. Germline lookup yields CDR1 GTSNPN and CDR2 SVGIG (reference sequence). The CDR3 is 15 residues long.

This chain links TRBV5-6 with TRBJ1-1; D unresolved. V lost 6 bases and J 0 bases, leaving 18 bases between the germline ends. Germline loops: CDR1 SGHDT, CDR2 YYEEEE. CDR3 size: 16 residues. The CDR3 DNA reads TGTGCCAGCAAAACCCTCGCTCTATTGTTGAACACTGAAGCTTTCTTT. Its protein is CASKTLALLLNTEAFF. Together with reference TRBV5-6 and TRBJ1-1, the CDR3 gives the full variable domain: DAGVTQSPTHLIKTRGQQVTLRCSPKSGHDTVSWYQQALGQGPQFIFQYYEEEERQRGNFPDRFSGHQFPNYSSELNVNALLLGDSALYLCASKTLALLLNTEAFFGQGTRLTVV.

The gene calls are TRBV5-6 and TRBJ1-6; D not certain. The CDR3 sequence is 14 residues long. Trimming left V 5 bases short and J 5 bases short, with 11 bases between. The germline gives CDR1 SGHDT, CDR2 YYEEEE. In DNA, the CDR3 is TGTGCCAGCAGACGTAAGCCCGATAATTCACCCCTCCACTTT. Amino acid sequence: CASRRKPDNSPLHF. The full variable domain, rest sourced from reference TRBV5-6 and TRBJ1-6, is DAGVTQSPTHLIKTRGQQVTLRCSPKSGHDTVSWYQQALGQGPQFIFQYYEEEERQRGNFPDRFSGHQFPNYSSELNVNALLLGDSALYLCASRRKPDNSPLHFGNGTRLTVT.

The CDR3 region has the DNA TGTGCCAGCAGTAAGGCTAGCGGGAGCGCCGGGGAGCTGTTTTTT. Protein sequence: CASSKASGSAGELFF. The chain joins TRBV6-1 to TRBJ2-2; 10 bases fit TRBD2. The germline CDR1 and CDR2 sequences are MNHNS and SASEGT. CDR3 length: 15 amino acids. J gave up 6 bases and V 5 bases, and 6 bases lay outside the gene matches.

CDR3 DNA sequence: TGTGCCAGCAGCTTTGACACCGATAATTCACCCCTCCACTTT. Residues: CASSFDTDNSPLHF. The chain joins TRBV7-9 to TRBJ1-6; no definite D call. CDR1 SEHNR and CDR2 FQNEAQ come from the germline V gene (reference sequence). The CDR3 loop spans 14 amino acids. V gave up 3 bases and J gave up 5 bases, with 8 bases separating them.

This clone has just one count. The chain carries TRBV6-6 and TRBJ1-3; 8 positions match TRBD1. Trimming at V came to 5 bases and at J to 0 bases, leaving 6 bases not matched to a gene. CDR1 and CDR2 (germline): MNHNY, SVGAGI (reference sequence). CDR3 size: 16 residues. In DNA form, the CDR3 reads TGTGCCAGCAGTCCCTTGCAGGGGGCCTCTGGAAACACCATATATTTT. Amino acids: CASSPLQGASGNTIYF.

The rearrangement joins TRBV6-1 to TRBJ2-6, with D unresolved. Trimming left V 3 bases short and J 0 bases short, with 6 bases between. The germline CDR1 and CDR2 sequences are MNHNS and SASEGT. The CDR3 has 15 amino acids. The CDR3 sequence is CASSDGDSGANVLTF. In DNA form, the CDR3 reads TGTGCCAGCAGTGACGGTGACTCTGGGGCCAACGTCCTGACTTTC.

J is TRBJ1-3 and V is TRBV5-1; 8 bases map to TRBD1. Germline V gives CDR1 SGHRS, CDR2 YFSETQ. J lost 3 bases, V lost 0 bases, and 8 bases had no gene match. The CDR3 has 17 amino acids. The CDR3 loop is CASSLGDRTFYGNTIYF. The CDR3 DNA follows: TGCGCCAGCAGCTTGGGGGACAGGACTTTCTATGGAAACACCATATATTTT.

In the case of this clone: One end of the junction varies from germline; a read error may be responsible. V and J are TRBV27 and TRBJ1-1; 7 nucleotides line up with TRBD1. This CDR3 spans 15 amino acids. The germline CDR1 and CDR2 sequences are MNHEY and SMNVEV (reference sequence). DNA for the CDR3: TGTGCCAGCAGTGTATCGTGGAGGGGGCGCACTGAAGCTTTCTTT. The encoded protein is CASSVSWRGRTEAFF.